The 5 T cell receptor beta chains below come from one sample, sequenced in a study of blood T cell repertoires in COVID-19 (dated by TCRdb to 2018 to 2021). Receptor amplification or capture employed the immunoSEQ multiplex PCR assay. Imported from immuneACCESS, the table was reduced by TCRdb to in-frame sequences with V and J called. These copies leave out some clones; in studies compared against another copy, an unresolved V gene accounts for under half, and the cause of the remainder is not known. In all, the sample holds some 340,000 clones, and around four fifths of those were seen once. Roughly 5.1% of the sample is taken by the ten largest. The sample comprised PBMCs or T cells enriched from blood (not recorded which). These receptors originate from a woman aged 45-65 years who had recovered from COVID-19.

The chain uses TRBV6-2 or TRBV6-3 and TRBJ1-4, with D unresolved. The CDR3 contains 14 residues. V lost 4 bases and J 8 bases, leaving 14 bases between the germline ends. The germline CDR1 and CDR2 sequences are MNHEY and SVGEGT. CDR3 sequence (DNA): TGTGCCAGCAGTTCATCACAGCCGGGGGAAAAACTGTTTTTT. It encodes CASSSSQPGEKLFF.

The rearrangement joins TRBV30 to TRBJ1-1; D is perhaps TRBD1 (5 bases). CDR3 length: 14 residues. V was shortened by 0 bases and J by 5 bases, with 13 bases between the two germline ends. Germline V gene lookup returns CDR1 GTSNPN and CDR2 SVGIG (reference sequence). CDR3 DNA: TGTGCCTGGAGTGTATTAGGGGCAGGGACTGAAGCTTTCTTT. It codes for CAWSVLGAGTEAFF.

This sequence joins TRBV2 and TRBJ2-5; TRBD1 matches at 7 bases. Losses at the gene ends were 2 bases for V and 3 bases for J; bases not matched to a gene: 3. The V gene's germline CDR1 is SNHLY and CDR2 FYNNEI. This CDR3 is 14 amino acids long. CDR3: CASSEWTGEETQYF. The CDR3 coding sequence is TGTGCCAGCAGTGAATGGACAGGCGAAGAGACCCAGTACTTC.

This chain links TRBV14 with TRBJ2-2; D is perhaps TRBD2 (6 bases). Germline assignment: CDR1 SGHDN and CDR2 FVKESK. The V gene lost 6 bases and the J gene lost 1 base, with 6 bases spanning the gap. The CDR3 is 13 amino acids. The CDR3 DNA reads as TGTGCCAGCAGGCGGGAGAACACCGGGGAGCTGTTTTTT. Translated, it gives CASRRENTGELFF.

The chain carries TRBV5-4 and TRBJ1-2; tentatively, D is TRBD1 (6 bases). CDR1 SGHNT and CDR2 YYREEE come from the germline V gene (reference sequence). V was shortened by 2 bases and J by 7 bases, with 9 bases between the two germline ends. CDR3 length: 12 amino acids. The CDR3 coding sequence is TGTGCCAGCAGCTTTGACAGGAGTGGCTACACCTTC. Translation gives CASSFDRSGYTF.